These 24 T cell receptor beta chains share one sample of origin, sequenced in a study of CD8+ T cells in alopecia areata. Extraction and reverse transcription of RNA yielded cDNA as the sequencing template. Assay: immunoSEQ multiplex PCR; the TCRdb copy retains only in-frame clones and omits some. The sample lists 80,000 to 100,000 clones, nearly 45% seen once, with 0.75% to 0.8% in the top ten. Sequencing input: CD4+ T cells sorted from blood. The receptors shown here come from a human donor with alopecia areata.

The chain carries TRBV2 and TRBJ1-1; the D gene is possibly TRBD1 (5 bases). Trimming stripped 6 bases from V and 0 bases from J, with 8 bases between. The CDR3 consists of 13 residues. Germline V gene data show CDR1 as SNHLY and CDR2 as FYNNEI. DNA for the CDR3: TGTGCCAGCAGGACAGACATGAACACTGAAGCTTTCTTT. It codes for CASRTDMNTEAFF.

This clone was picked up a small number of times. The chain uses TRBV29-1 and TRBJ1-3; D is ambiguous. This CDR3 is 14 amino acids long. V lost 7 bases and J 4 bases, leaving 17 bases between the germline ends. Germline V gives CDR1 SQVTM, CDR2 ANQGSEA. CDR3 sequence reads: CSAISGPPGNTIYF. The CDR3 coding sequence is TGCAGCGCCATCTCTGGGCCCCCCGGAAACACCATATATTTT.

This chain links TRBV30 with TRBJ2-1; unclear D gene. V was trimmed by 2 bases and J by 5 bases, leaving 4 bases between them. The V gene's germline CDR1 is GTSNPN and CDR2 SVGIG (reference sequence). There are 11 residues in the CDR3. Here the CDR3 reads CAWSPDNEQFF. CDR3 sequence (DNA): TGTGCCTGGAGTCCCGACAATGAGCAGTTCTTC. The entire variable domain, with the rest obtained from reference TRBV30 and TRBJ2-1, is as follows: SQTIHQWPATLVQPVGSPLSLECTVEGTSNPNLYWYRQAAGRGLQLLFYSVGIGQISSEVPQNLSASRPQDRQFILSSKKLLLSDSGFYLCAWSPDNEQFFGPGTRLTVL.

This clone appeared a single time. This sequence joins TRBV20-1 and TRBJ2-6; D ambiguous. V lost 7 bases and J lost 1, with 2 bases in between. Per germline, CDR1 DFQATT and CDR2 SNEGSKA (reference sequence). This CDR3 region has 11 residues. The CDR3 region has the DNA TGCAGTGGGTCTGGGGCCAACGTCCTGACTTTC. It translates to CSGSGANVLTF.

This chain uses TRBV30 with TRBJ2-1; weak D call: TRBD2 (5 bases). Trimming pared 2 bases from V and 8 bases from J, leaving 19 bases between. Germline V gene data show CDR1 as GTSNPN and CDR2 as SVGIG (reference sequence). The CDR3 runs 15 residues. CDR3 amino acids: CAWSPREIKRDEQFF. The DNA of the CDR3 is TGTGCCTGGAGTCCACGGGAAATTAAACGCGATGAGCAGTTCTTC.

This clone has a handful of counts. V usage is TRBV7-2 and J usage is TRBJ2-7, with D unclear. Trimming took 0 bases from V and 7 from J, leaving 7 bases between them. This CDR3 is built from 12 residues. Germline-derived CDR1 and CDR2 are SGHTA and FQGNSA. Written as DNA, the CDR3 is TGTGCCAGCAGCTTAGCATCGGTGGAGCAGTACTTC. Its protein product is CASSLASVEQYF.

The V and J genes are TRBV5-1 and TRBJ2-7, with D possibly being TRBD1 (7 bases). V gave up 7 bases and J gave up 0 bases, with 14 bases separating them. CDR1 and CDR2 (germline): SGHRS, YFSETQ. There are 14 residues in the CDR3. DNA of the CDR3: TGCGCCAGCCGGGGGACAGCAGACTCCTACGAGCAGTACTTC. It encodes CASRGTADSYEQYF.

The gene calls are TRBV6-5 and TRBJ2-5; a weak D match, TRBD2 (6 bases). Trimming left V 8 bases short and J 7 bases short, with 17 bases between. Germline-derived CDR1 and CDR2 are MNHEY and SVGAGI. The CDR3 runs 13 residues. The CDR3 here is CASRSGGWSTQYF. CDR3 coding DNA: TGTGCCAGCCGCTCCGGGGGTTGGTCGACCCAGTACTTC.

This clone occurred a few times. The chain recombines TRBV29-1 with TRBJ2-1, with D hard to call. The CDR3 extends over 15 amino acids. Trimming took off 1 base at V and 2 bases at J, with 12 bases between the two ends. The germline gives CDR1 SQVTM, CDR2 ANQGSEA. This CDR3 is CSVEAQTPTYNEQFF. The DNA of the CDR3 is TGCAGCGTTGAAGCTCAGACTCCAACCTACAATGAGCAGTTCTTC.

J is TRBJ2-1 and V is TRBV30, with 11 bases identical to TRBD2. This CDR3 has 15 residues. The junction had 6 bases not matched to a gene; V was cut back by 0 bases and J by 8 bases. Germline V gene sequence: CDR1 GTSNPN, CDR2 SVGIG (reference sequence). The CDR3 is CAWSVLAGGFDEQFF. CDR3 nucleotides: TGTGCCTGGAGTGTCCTAGCGGGAGGTTTCGATGAGCAGTTCTTC.

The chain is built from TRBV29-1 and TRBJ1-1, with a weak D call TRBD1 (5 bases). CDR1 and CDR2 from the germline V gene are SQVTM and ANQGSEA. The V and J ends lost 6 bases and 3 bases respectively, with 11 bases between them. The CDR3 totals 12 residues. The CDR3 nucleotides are TGCAGCGTGCAGGGATGGGACACTGAAGCTTTCTTT. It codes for CSVQGWDTEAFF.

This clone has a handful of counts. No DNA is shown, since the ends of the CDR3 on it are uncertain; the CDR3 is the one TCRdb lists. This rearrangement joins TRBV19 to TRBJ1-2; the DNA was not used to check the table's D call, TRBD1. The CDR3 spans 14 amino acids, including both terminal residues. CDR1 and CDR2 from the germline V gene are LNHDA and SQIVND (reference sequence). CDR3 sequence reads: CASTSGQANYGYTF.

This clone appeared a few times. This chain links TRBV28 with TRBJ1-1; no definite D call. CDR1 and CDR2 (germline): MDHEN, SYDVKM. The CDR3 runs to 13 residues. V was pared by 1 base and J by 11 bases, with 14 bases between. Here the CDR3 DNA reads TGTGCCAGCAGTTTATCCGGGCAACGGAGTGCTTTCTTT. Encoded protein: CASSLSGQRSAFF. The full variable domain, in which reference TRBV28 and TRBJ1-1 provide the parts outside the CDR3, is DVKVTQSSRYLVKRTGEKVFLECVQDMDHENMFWYRQDPGLGLRLIYFSYDVKMKEKGDIPEGYSVSREKKERFSLILESASTNQTSMYLCASSLSGQRSAFFGQGTRLTVV.

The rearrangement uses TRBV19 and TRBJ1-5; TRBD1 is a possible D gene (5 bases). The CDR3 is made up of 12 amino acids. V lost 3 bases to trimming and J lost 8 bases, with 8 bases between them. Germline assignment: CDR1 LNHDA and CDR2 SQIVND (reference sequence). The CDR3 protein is CASSISGEPQHF. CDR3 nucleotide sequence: TGTGCCAGTAGTATCTCGGGGGAGCCCCAGCATTTT.

As DNA, the CDR3 is TGTGCCAGCAGCTTAGTGGCAGGGGGCGCAGGAGACTATGGCTACACCTTC. Protein sequence: CASSLVAGGAGDYGYTF. This chain uses TRBV11-2 with TRBJ1-2; 8 positions agree with TRBD1. Germline V lookup: CDR1 SGHAT, CDR2 FQNNGV. Trimming at V came to 1 base and at J to 3 bases, leaving 10 bases not matched to a gene. The CDR3 sequence is 17 residues long.

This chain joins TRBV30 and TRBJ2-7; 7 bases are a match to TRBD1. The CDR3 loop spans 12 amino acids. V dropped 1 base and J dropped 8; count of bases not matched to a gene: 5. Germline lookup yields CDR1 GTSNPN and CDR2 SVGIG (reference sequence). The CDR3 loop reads CAWSGQGIQQYF. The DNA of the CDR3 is TGTGCCTGGAGTGGACAGGGAATACAGCAGTACTTC.

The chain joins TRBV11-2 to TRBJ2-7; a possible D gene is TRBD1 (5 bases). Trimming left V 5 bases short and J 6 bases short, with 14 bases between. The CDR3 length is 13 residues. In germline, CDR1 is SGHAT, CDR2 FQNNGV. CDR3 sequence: CASSQRKDTEQYF. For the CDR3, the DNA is TGTGCCAGCAGCCAGAGAAAGGACACCGAGCAGTACTTC.

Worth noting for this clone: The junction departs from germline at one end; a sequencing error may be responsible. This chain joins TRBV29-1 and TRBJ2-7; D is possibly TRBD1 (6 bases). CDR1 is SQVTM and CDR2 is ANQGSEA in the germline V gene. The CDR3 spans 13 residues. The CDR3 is CSVGGLASHERYF. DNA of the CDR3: TGCAGCGTTGGGGGGCTAGCCTCCCACGAGCGGTACTTC.

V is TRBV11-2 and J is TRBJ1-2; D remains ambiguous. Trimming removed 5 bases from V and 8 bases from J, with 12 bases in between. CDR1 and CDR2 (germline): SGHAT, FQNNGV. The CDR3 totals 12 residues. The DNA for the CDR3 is TGTGCCAGCAGCCAGTATACCTCGGGCTACACCTTC. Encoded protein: CASSQYTSGYTF.

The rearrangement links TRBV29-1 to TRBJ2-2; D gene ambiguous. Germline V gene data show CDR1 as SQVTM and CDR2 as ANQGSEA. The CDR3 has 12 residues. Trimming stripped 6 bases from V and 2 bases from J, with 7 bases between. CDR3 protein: CSVEENTGELFF. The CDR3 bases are TGCAGCGTCGAGGAAAACACCGGGGAGCTGTTTTTT.

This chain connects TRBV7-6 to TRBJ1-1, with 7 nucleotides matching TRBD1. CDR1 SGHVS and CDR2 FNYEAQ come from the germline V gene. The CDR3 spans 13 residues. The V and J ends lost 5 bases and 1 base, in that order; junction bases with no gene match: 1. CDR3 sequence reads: CASSQGGNTEAFF. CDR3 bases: TGTGCCAGCAGCCAGGGGGGGAACACTGAAGCTTTCTTT. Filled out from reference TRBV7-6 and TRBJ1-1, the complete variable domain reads GAGVSQSPRYKVTKRGQDVALRCDPISGHVSLYWYRQALGQGPEFLTYFNYEAQQDKSGLPNDRFSAERPEGSISTLTIQRTEQRDSAMYRCASSQGGNTEAFFGQGTRLTVV.

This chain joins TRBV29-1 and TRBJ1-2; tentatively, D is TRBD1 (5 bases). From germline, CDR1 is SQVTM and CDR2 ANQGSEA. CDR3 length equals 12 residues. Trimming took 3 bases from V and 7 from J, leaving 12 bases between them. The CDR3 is CSVEGQGGGYTF. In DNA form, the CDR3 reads TGCAGCGTTGAGGGTCAGGGAGGTGGCTACACCTTC.

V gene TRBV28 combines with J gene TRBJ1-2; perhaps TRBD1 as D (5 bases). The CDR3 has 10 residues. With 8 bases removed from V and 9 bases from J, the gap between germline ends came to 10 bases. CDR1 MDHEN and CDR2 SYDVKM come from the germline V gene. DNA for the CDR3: TGTGCCAGCGGGGCCCTGAGCTACACCTTC. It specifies CASGALSYTF.

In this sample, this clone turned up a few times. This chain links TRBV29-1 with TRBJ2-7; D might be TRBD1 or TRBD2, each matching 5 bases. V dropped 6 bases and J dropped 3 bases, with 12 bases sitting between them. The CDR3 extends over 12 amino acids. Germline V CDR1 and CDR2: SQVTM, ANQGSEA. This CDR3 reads CSVGPTSYEQYF. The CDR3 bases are TGCAGCGTGGGACCCACTAGCTACGAGCAGTACTTC.